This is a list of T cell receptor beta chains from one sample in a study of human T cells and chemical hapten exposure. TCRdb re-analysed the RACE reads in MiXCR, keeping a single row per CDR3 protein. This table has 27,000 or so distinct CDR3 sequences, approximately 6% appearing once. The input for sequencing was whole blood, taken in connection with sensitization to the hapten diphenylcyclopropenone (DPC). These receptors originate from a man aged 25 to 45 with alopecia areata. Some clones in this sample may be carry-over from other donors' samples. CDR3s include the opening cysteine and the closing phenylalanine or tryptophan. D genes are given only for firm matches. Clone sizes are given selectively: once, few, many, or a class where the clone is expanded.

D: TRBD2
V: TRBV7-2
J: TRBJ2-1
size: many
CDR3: CASSRTSGIPYNEQFF
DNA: TGTGCCAGCAGCCGGACTAGCGGGATACCCTACAATGAGCAGTTCTTC

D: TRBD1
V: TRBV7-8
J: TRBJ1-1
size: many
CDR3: CASSLGRDRANTEAFF
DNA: TGTGCCAGCAGCTTAGGGCGGGACAGGGCGAACACTGAAGCTTTCTTT

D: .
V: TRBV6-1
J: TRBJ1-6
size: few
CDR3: CASGVDSPLHF
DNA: TGTGCCAGCGGGGTTGATTCACCCCTCCACTTT

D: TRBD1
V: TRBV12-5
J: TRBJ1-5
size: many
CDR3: CASGPDRNNQPQHF
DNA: TGTGCTAGTGGTCCGGACAGGAACAATCAGCCCCAGCATTTT

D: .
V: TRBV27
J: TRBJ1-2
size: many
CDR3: CASSPWTATANYGYTF
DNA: TGTGCCAGCAGTCCTTGGACAGCGACAGCTAACTATGGCTACACCTTC

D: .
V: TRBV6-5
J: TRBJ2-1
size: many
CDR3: CASSYGTRSYNEQFF
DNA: TGTGCCAGCAGTTATGGCACCCGCTCCTACAATGAGCAGTTCTTC

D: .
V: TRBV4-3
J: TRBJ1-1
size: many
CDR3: CASSRVKGGDTEAFF
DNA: TGCGCCAGCAGCCGGGTTAAGGGGGGGGATACTGAAGCTTTCTTT

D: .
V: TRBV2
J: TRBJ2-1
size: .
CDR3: CATQRGNSYNEQFF
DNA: TGTGCCACACAAAGGGGAAATTCCTACAATGAGCAGTTCTTC

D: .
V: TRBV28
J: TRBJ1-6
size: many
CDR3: CASGVTAMPLHF
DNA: TGTGCCAGTGGCGTGACCGCCATGCCCCTCCACTTT

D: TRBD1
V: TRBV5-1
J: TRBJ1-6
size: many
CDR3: CASSDSTGASSPLHF
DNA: TGCGCCAGCAGCGATTCGACAGGGGCGAGTTCACCCCTCCACTTT

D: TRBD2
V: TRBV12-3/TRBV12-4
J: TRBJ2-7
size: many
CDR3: CASSRAGTTYYEQYF
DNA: TGTGCCAGCAGCCGCGCCGGGACTACCTACTACGAGCAGTACTTC

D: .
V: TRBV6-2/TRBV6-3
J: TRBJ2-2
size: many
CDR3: CASSYSAGELFF
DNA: TGTGCCAGCAGTTACTCTGCCGGGGAGCTGTTTTTT

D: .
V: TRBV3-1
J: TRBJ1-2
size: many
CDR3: CASSQGVGGFNYGYTF
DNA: TGTGCCAGCAGCCAAGGAGTCGGAGGGTTTAACTATGGCTACACCTTC

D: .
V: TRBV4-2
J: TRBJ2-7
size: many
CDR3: CASSHPSGGQGIYEQYF
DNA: TGTGCCAGCAGCCACCCTAGCGGGGGACAGGGTATCTACGAGCAGTACTTC

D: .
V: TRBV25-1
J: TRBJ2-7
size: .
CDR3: CASSVGPAGPYEQYF
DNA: TGTGCCAGCAGTGTGGGCCCCGCAGGCCCCTACGAGCAGTACTTC

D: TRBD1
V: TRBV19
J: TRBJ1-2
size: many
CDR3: CASSPDRGRGYGYTF
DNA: TGTGCCAGTAGTCCCGACAGGGGGCGAGGCTATGGCTACACCTTC

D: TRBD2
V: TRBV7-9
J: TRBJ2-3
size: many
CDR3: CASSFGLAGLTDTQYF
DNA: TGTGCCAGCAGCTTTGGACTAGCGGGGCTCACAGATACGCAGTATTTT

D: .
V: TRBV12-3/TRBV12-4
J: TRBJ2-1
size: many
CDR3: CASSPTEREQFF
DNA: TGTGCCAGCAGTCCGACCGAGAGGGAGCAGTTCTTC

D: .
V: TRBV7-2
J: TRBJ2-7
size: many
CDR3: CASSFQGDAVYEQYF
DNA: TGTGCCAGCAGCTTTCAGGGTGACGCGGTCTACGAGCAGTACTTC

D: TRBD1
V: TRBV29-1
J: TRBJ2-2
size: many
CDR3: CSVGTGTENTGELFF
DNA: TGCAGCGTTGGAACCGGGACAGAGAACACCGGGGAGCTGTTTTTT

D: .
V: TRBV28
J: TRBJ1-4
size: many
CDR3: CASSSTRGWATNEKLFF
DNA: TGTGCCAGCAGCTCGACAAGGGGTTGGGCAACTAATGAAAAACTGTTTTTT

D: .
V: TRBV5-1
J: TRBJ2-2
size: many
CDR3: CASSLLNPGELFF
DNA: TGCGCCAGCAGCTTGTTAAATCCCGGGGAGCTGTTTTTT

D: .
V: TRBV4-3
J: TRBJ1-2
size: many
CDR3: CASSQIRTSNYGYTF
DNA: TGCGCCAGCAGCCAAATTCGGACGTCTAACTATGGCTACACCTTC

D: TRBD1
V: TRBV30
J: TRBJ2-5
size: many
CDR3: CAWRIGTVQETQYF
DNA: TGTGCCTGGAGGATAGGGACAGTCCAAGAGACCCAGTACTTC

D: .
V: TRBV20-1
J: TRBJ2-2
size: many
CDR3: CSARGSGGPLGELFF
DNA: TGCAGTGCTAGAGGGTCGGGCGGCCCCCTCGGGGAGCTGTTTTTT

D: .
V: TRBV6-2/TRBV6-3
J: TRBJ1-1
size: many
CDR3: CASSYGRAVSEAFF
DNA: TGTGCCAGCAGTTACGGCAGGGCGGTCAGTGAAGCTTTCTTT

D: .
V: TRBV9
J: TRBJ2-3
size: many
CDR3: CASSVSGSTDTQYF
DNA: TGTGCCAGCAGCGTTAGCGGAAGCACAGATACGCAGTATTTT

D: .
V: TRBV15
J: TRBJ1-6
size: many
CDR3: CATSREGGGSGSPLHF
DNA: TGTGCCACCAGCAGAGAGGGGGGAGGGTCTGGTTCACCCCTCCACTTT

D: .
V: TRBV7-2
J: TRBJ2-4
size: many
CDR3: CASSYTAGGQNIQYF
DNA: TGTGCCAGCAGCTACACCGCCGGGGGCCAAAACATTCAGTACTTC

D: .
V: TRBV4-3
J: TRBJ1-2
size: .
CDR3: CASSQDPGRNYGYTF
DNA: TGCGCCAGCAGCCAAGATCCCGGACGAAACTATGGCTACACCTTC